Shown below are 8 T cell receptor beta chains from a single sample sequenced in a study of cytomegalovirus exposure and HLA in healthy donors. PCR primers comprised 60 Vbeta and 13 Jbeta primers. TCRdb's table, derived via immunoSEQ multiplex PCR, lists solely in-frame clones and lacks some. The sample contains roughly 120,000 clones, more than 70% of which appear only once. Sequencing was performed on PBMCs. Source of these receptors: a human donor in good health.

The rearrangement links TRBV7-8 to TRBJ1-4; D possibly corresponds to TRBD1 (5 bases). The germline V and J ends were trimmed by 2 bases and 7 bases, with 11 bases remaining between them. The CDR3 has 14 residues. Germline values: CDR1 SGHVS, CDR2 FQNEAQ. The DNA of the CDR3 is TGTGCCAGCAGCTTACCGGGTAGGGGTGAAAAACTGTTTTTT. Translation gives CASSLPGRGEKLFF.

The V and J genes are TRBV7-9 and TRBJ2-7, with 9 bases lining up with TRBD1. Germline CDR1 reads SEHNR; CDR2 reads FQNEAQ (reference sequence). V was clipped by 2 bases and J by 3 bases; unmatched bases: 2. CDR3 length: 14 amino acids. CDR3 nucleotide sequence: TGTGCCAGCAGCTTAAGGACAGGGGACTACGAGCAGTACTTC. This sequence encodes CASSLRTGDYEQYF.

The J gene is TRBJ1-5, the V gene TRBV5-5; no clear D. The CDR3 has 12 amino acids. The V and J ends lost 0 bases and 5 bases respectively, with 3 bases between them. From germline, CDR1 is SGHKS and CDR2 YYEKEE (reference sequence). Written as DNA, the CDR3 is TGTGCCAGCAGCTTGGTAGATCAGCCCCAGCATTTT. As protein: CASSLVDQPQHF.

This chain links TRBV19 with TRBJ1-3; D might be TRBD1 (5 bases). This CDR3 comprises 13 residues. Germline CDR1 reads LNHDA; CDR2 reads SQIVND (reference sequence). The V gene lost 5 bases and the J gene lost 2 bases, with 7 bases spanning the gap. The CDR3 is CASSWGAGNTIYF. CDR3 DNA sequence: TGTGCCAGTAGTTGGGGGGCTGGAAACACCATATATTTT.

The chain is built from TRBV6-5 and TRBJ1-2; weak D call: TRBD1 (6 bases). V was pared by 7 bases and J by 4 bases, with 13 bases between. This CDR3 comprises 13 residues. Germline V gives CDR1 MNHEY, CDR2 SVGAGI. The CDR3 protein is CASTEDSTYGYTF. The CDR3 bases are TGTGCCAGCACTGAGGACAGCACCTATGGCTACACCTTC.

The chain uses TRBV5-8 and TRBJ1-2; possible D gene TRBD1, 6 bases. This CDR3 contains 13 residues. Trimming pared 5 bases from V and 8 bases from J, leaving 16 bases between. Germline CDR1 and CDR2: SGHTS and YDEGEE. This CDR3 is CASSSGEVRGYTF. The DNA for the CDR3 is TGTGCCAGCAGTTCAGGGGAAGTTCGAGGCTACACCTTC.

This chain links TRBV9 with TRBJ2-3; 7 nucleotides align to TRBD1. The length of the CDR3 is 16 residues. CDR1 is SGDLS, CDR2 YYNGEE, per germline. Trimming cost V 5 bases and J 7 bases; bases outside gene matches: 16. Here the CDR3 reads CASSPTGTVGPHTQYF. CDR3 bases: TGTGCCAGCAGTCCAACCGGGACAGTTGGCCCCCATACGCAGTATTTT. The full variable domain, in which reference TRBV9 and TRBJ2-3 provide the parts outside the CDR3, is DSGVTQTPKHLITATGQRVTLRCSPRSGDLSVYWYQQSLDQGLQFLIQYYNGEERAKGNILERFSAQQFPDLHSELNLSSLELGDSALYFCASSPTGTVGPHTQYFGPGTRLTVL.

This sequence joins TRBV7-9 and TRBJ2-1; no firm D call. This CDR3 is 14 amino acids long. Germline lookup yields CDR1 SEHNR and CDR2 FQNEAQ (reference sequence). The V and J ends lost 5 bases and 3 bases respectively, with 11 bases between them. CDR3 in amino acids: CASSPSISYNEQFF. Here the CDR3 DNA reads TGTGCCAGCAGCCCCTCAATTAGCTACAATGAGCAGTTCTTC.